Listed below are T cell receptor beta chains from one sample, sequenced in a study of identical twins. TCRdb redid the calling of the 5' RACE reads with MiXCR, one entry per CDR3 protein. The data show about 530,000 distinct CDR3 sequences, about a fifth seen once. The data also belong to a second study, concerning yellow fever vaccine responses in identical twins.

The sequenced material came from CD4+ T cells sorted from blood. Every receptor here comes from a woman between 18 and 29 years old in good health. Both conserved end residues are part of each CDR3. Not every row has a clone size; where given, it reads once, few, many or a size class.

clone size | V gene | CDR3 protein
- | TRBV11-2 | CASSRQGKDYGYTF
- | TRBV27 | CASSLTSGTQETQYF
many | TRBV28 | CASRQGKFYGYTF
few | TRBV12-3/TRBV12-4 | CASSSPDRAYGYTF
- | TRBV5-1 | CASSATGSQPQHF
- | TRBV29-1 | CSVALGTVEKLFF
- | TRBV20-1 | CSARPLTSDSWNTGELFF
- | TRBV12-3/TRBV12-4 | CASILRDRGPVGANVLTF
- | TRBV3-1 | CASSQGGSYYGYTF
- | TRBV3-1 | CASSRPLTGGDEQYF
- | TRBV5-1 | CASSYWGTGGNTEAFF
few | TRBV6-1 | CASSWGGAFEQFF
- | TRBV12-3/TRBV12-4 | CASTPMSGRAKNEQFF
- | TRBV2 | CASSREGVNSPLHF
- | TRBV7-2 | CASSLERSLLVEQFF
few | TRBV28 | CASSPSDRGTDTQYF
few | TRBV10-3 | CAISERSLAGNYNEQFF
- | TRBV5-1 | CASSQTGQGAREAFF